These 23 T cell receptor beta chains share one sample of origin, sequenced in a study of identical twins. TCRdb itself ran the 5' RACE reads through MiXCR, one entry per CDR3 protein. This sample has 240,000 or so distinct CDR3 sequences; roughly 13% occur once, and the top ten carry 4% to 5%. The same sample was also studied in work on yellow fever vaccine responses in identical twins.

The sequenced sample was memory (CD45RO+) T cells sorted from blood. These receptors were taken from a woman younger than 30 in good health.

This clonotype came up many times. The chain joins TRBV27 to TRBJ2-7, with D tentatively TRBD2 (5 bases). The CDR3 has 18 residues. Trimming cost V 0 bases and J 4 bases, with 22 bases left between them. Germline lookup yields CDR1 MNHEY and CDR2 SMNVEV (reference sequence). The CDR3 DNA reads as TGTGCCAGCAGTTTATCGCCCCCCGGGGAGTCCGTCGGTTACGAGCAGTACTTC. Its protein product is CASSLSPPGESVGYEQYF.

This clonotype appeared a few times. The CDR3 spells CSARAGQSTDTQYF. The CDR3 DNA reads TGCAGTGCTAGGGCGGGACAGAGCACAGATACGCAGTATTTT. The rearrangement joins TRBV20-1 to TRBJ2-3; D may be TRBD1 (7 bases). Trimming took 3 bases from V and 0 from J, leaving 10 bases between them. This CDR3 contains 14 residues. In germline, CDR1 is DFQATT, CDR2 SNEGSKA (reference sequence).

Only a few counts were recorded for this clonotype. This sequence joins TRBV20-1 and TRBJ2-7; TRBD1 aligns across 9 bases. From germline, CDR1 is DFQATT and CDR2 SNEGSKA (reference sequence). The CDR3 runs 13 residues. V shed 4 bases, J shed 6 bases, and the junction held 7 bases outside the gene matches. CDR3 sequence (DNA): TGCAGTGCTACTATTACAGGGGGCCGCGAGCAGTACTTC. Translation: CSATITGGREQYF.

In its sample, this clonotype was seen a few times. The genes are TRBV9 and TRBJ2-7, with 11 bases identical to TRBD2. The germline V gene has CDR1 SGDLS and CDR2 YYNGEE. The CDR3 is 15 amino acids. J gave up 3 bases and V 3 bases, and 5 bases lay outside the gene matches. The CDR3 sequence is CASSAGLAAHYEQYF. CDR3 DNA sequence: TGTGCCAGCAGCGCGGGACTAGCGGCACACTACGAGCAGTACTTC.

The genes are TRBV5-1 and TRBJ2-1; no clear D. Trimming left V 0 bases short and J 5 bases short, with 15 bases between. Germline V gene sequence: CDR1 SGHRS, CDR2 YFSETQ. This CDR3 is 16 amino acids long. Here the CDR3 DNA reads TGCGCCAGCAGCTTGGCCGCACGTCCGCCTAACAATGAGCAGTTCTTC. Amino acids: CASSLAARPPNNEQFF.

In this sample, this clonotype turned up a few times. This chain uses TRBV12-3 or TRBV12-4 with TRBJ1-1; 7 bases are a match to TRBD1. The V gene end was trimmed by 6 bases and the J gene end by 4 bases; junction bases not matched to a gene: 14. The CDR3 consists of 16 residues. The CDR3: CASSPHEGAGGTEAFF. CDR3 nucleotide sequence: TGTGCCAGCAGCCCCCACGAGGGGGCCGGGGGCACTGAAGCTTTCTTT.

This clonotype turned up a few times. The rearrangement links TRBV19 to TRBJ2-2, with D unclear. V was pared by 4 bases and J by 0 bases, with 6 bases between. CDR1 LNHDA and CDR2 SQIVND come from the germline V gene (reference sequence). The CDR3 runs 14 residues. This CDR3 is CASSRVPNTGELFF. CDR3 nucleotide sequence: TGTGCCAGTAGTAGGGTTCCGAACACCGGGGAGCTGTTTTTT.

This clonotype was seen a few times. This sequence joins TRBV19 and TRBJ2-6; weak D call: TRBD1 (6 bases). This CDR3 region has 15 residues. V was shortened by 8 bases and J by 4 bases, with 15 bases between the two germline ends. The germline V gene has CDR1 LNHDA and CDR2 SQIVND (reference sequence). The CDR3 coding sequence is TGTGCCAGTGCAACAGGGTCTTCCGGGGCCAACGTCCTGACTTTC. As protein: CASATGSSGANVLTF.

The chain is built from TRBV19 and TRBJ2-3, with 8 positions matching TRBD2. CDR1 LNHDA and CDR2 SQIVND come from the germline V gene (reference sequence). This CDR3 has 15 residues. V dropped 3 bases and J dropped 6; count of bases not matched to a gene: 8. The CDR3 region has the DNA TGTGCCAGTAGTATCCTGGCTAGCGGGCGGGATACGCAGTATTTT. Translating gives CASSILASGRDTQYF.

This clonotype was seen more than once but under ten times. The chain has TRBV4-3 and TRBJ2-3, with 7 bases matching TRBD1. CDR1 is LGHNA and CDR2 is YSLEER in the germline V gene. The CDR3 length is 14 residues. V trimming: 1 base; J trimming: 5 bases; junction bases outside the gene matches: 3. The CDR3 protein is CASSQGGQQDTQYF. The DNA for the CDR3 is TGCGCCAGCAGCCAAGGGGGACAGCAAGATACGCAGTATTTT.

This chain's CDR3 is CASSEARGGGQYTQYF. CDR3 coding DNA: TGTGCCAGCAGTGAAGCTCGCGGCGGGGGCCAATATACGCAGTATTTT. This rearrangement joins TRBV2 to TRBJ2-3, with D maybe TRBD2 (7 bases). Per the germline V gene, CDR1 is SNHLY and CDR2 is FYNNEI. Trimming left V 0 bases short and J 7 bases short, with 17 bases between. This CDR3 contains 16 residues.

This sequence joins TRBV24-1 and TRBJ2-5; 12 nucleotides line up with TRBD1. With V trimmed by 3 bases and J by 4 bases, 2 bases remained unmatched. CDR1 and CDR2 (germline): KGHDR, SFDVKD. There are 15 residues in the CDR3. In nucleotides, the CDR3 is TGTGCCACCAGTGATGCGGGACAGGGGGCAGAGACCCAGTACTTC. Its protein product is CATSDAGQGAETQYF.

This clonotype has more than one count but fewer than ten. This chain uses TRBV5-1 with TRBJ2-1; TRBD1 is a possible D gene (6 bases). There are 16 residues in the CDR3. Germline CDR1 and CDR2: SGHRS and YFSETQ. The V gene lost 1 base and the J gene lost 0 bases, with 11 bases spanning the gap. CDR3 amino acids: CASSLSGTSSYNEQFF. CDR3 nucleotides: TGCGCCAGCAGCTTGTCCGGGACAAGCTCCTACAATGAGCAGTTCTTC. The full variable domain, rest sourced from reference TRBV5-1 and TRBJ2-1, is KAGVTQTPRYLIKTRGQQVTLSCSPISGHRSVSWYQQTPGQGLQFLFEYFSETQRNKGNFPGRFSGRQFSNSRSEMNVSTLELGDSALYLCASSLSGTSSYNEQFFGPGTRLTVL.

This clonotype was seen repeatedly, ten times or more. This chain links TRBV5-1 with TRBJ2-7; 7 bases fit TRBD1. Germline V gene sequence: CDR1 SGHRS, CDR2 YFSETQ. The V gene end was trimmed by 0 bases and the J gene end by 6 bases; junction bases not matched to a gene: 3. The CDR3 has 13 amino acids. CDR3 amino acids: CASSLDRGSEQYF. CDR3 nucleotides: TGCGCCAGCAGCTTGGACAGGGGTAGCGAGCAGTACTTC.

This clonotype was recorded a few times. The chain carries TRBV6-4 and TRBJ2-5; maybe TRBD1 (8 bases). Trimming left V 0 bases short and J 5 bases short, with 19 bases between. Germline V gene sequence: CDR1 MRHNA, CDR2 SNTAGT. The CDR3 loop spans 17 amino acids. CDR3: CASSDSNRGGIMETQYF. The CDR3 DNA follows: TGTGCCAGCAGTGACTCTAACAGGGGGGGGATAATGGAGACCCAGTACTTC.

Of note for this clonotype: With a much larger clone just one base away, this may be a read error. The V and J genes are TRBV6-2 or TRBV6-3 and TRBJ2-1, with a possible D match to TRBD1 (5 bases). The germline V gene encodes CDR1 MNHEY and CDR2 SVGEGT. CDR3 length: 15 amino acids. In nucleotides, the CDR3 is TGTGCCTGCAGCCCATTTAGTAAGGGGAACAATGAGCAGTTCTTC. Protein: CACSPFSKGNNEQFF.

The CDR3 DNA follows: TGTGCCAGCAGCGCCACAGGGGCAGATACGCAGTATTTT. Encoded protein: CASSATGADTQYF. This chain links TRBV9 with TRBJ2-3; 7 positions match TRBD1. Per germline, CDR1 SGDLS and CDR2 YYNGEE. The CDR3 contains 13 residues. V lost 3 bases to trimming and J lost 4 bases; unmatched junction nucleotides: 2.

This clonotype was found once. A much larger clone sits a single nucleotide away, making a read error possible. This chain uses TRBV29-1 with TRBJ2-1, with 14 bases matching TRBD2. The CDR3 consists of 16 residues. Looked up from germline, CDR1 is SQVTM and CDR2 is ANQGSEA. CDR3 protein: CSVRTSGGISYNDQFF. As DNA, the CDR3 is TGCAGCGTTCGGACTAGCGGGGGGATCTCCTACAATGATCAGTTCTTC.

CDR3 bases: TGCAGTGCTAGTGCCGGGACAGGGGGCTACGAGCAGTACTTC. Its protein product is CSASAGTGGYEQYF. The chain employs TRBV20-1 and TRBJ2-7; 11 nucleotides align to TRBD1. The CDR3 runs to 14 residues. From germline, CDR1 is DFQATT and CDR2 SNEGSKA (reference sequence). V lost 3 bases and J lost 3; bases outside the gene matches: 4.

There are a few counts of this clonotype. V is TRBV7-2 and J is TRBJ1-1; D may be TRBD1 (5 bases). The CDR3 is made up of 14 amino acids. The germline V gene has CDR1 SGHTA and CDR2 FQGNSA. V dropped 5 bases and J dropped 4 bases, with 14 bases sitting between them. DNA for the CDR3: TGTGCCAGCAGCCGAGGGACGTCGGGCACTGAAGCTTTCTTT. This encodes CASSRGTSGTEAFF.

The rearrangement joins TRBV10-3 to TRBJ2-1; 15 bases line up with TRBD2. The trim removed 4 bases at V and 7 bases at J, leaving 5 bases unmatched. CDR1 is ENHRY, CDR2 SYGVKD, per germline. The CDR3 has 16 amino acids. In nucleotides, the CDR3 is TGTGCCATCAGTGCCGCCGGGACTAGCGGGAGGAATGAGCAGTTCTTC. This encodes CAISAAGTSGRNEQFF.

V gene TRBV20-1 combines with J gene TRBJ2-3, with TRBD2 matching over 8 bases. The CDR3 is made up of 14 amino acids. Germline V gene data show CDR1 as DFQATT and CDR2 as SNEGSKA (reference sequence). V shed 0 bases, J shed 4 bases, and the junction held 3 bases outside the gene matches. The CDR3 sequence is CSARDLAGSDTQYF. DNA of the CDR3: TGCAGTGCTAGAGATCTAGCGGGCTCAGATACGCAGTATTTT.

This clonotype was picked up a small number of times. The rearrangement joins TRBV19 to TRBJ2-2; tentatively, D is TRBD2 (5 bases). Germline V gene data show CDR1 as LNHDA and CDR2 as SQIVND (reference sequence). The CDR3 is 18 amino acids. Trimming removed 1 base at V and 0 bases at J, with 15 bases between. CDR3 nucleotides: TGTGCCAGTAGTATAGGGACGGGATCAGGCGCGAACACCGGGGAGCTGTTTTTT. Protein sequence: CASSIGTGSGANTGELFF. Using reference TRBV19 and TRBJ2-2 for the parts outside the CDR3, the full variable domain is DGGITQSPKYLFRKEGQNVTLSCEQNLNHDAMYWYRQDPGQGLRLIYYSQIVNDFQKGDIAEGYSVSREKKESFPLTVTSAQKNPTAFYLCASSIGTGSGANTGELFFGEGSRLTVL.